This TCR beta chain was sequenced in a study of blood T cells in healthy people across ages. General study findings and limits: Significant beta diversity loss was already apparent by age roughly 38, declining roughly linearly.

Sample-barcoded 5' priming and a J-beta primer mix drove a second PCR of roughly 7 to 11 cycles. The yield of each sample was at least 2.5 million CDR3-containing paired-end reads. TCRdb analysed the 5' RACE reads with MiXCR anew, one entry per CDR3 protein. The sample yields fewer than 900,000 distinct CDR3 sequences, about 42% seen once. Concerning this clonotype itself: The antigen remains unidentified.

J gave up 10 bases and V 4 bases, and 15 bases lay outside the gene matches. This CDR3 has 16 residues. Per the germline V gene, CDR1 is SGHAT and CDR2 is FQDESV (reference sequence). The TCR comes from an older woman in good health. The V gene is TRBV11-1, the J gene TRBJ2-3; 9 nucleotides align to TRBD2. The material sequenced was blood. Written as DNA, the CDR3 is TGTGCCAGCAGCTACTCGCCGGCGGGGGGGAGCGTTGCGCAGTATTTT. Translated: CASSYSPAGGSVAQYF.